This T cell receptor beta chain was identified during a study of T cells after yellow fever vaccination. Turning to the study itself: When fractions had low cell numbers, they were prepared with SMART-Seq v4 Ultra Low Input. Findings and caveats of the study: Clones from primary vaccination mostly reappeared after the booster (96% CD4, approximately 91% CD8).

V lost 1 base, J lost 3 bases, and 4 bases lay in between. Per germline, CDR1 SGHTA and CDR2 FQGNSA. The CDR3 totals 13 residues. Template-switching 5'RACE yielded the TCR cDNA; a universal primer site and UMIs were added in the process. TCRdb re-derived calls from the 5' RACE reads in MiXCR, one entry per CDR3 protein. The sample holds 300,000 to 400,000 distinct CDR3 sequences, approximately 8% seen once. As to this clonotype: Antigen specificity is unknown. This may be a read error, as it is one base from a much larger clone.

Material: PBMCs, obtained more than 35 days after the first yellow fever vaccination. The receptor's source is a man between 18 and 35 years old who received the YFV17D yellow fever vaccine. V usage is TRBV7-2 and J usage is TRBJ2-1; D gene unclear. The CDR3 protein is CASSLGDYNEQFF. The CDR3 bases are TGTGCCAGCAGCTTAGGGGACTACAATGAGCAGTTCTTC.